This TCR beta chain was found in a study of T-cell memory formation after mild COVID-19. The germline gives CDR1 SNHLY, CDR2 FYNNEI. J gave up 1 base and V 4 bases, and 1 base lay outside the gene matches. This CDR3 region has 16 residues. TCRdb fed the 5' RACE reads into MiXCR, producing one record per CDR3 protein. The profile shows roughly 310,000 distinct CDR3 sequences, 15% of them singletons. The rearrangement links TRBV2 to TRBJ2-6; 10 positions agree with TRBD1. The receptor comes from a young man who had mild COVID-19 (a few samples of this study predate the infection). Cell type and time point are not known. Sample: PBMCs or a T cell subset sorted from them (not recorded which). CDR3 nucleotide sequence: TGTGCCAGCAGTGTGGACAGGGGGTCTGGGGCCAACGTCCTGACTTTC. Amino acid sequence: CASSVDRGSGANVLTF.